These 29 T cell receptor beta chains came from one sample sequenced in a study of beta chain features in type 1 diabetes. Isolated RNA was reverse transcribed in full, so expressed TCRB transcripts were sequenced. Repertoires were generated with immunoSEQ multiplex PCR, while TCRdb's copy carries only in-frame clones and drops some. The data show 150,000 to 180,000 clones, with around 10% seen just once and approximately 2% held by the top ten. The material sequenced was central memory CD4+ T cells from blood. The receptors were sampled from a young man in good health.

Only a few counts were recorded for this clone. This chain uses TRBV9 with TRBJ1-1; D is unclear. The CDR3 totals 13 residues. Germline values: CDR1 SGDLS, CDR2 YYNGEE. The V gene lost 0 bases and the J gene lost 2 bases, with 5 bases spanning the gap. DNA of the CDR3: TGTGCCAGCAGCGTAGTGGTTAACACTGAAGCTTTCTTT. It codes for CASSVVVNTEAFF.

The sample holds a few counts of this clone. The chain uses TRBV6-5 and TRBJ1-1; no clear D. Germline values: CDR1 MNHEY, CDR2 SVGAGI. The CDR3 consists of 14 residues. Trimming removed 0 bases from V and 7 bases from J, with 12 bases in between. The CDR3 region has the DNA TGTGCCAGCAGTTACTCCCTCAGTGTGGTTGAAGCTTTCTTT. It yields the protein CASSYSLSVVEAFF.

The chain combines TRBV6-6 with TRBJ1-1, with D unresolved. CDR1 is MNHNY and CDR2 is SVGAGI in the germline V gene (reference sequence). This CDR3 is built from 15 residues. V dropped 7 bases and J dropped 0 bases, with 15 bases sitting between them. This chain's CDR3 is CASMSGGGVNTEAFF. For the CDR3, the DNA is TGTGCCAGCATGAGTGGCGGAGGAGTGAACACTGAAGCTTTCTTT.

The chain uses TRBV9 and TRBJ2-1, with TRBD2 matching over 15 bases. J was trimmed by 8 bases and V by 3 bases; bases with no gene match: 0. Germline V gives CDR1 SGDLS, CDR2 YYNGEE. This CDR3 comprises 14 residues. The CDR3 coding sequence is TGTGCCAGCAGCGGGACTAGCGGGAGGGATGAGCAGTTCTTC. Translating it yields CASSGTSGRDEQFF.

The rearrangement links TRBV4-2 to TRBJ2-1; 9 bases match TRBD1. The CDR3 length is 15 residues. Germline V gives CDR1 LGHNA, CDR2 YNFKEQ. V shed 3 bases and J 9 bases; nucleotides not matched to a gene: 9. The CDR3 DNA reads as TGTGCCAGCAGCCAGTACCGGGACAGGGTCGTTGAGCAGTTCTTC. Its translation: CASSQYRDRVVEQFF.

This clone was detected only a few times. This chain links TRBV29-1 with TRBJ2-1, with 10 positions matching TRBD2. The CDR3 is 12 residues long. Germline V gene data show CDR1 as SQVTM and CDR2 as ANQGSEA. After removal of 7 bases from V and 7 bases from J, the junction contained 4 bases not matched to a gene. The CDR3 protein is CSASGLANEQFF. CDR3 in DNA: TGCAGCGCTTCGGGACTAGCGAATGAGCAGTTCTTC.

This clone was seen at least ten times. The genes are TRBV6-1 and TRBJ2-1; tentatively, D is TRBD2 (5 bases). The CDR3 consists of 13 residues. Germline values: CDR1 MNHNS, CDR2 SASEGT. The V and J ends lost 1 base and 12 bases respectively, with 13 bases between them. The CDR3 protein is CASSEVGLPTQFF. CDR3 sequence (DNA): TGTGCCAGCAGTGAAGTAGGACTCCCCACGCAGTTCTTC.

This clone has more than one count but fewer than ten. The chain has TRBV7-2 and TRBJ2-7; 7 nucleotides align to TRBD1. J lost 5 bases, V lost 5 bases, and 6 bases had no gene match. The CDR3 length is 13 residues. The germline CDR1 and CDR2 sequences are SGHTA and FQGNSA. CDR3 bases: TGTGCCAGCAGCCCCACAGGGGACCACGAGCAGTACTTC. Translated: CASSPTGDHEQYF.

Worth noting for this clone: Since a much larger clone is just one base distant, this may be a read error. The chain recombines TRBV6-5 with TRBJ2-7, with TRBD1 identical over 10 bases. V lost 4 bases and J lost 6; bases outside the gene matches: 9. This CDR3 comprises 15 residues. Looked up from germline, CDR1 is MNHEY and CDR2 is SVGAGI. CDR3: CASSSAGTGAGEQYF. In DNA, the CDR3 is TGTGCCAGCAGTTCCGCCGGGACAGGGGCTGGCGAGCAGTACTTC.

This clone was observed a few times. CDR3 sequence (DNA): TGTGCCAGCAGCGTAGGGGGTACTGCTGAAGCTTTCTTT. This translates into CASSVGGTAEAFF. This chain connects TRBV9 to TRBJ1-1; D is ambiguous. The CDR3 runs to 13 residues. V was shortened by 0 bases and J by 6 bases, with 9 bases between the two germline ends. The germline V gene encodes CDR1 SGDLS and CDR2 YYNGEE.

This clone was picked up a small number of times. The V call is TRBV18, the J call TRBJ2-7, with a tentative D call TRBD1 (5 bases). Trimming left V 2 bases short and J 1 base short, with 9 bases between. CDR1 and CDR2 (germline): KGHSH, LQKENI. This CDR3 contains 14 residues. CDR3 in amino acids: CASSPSTGSYEQYF. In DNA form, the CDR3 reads TGTGCCAGCTCACCATCTACAGGTTCCTACGAGCAGTACTTC.

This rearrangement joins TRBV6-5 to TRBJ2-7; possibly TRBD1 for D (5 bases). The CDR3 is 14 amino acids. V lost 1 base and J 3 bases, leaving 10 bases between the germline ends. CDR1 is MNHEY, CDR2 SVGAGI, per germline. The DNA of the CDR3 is TGTGCCAGCAGTTACTGGGCAGGGATCTACGAGCAGTACTTC. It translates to CASSYWAGIYEQYF.

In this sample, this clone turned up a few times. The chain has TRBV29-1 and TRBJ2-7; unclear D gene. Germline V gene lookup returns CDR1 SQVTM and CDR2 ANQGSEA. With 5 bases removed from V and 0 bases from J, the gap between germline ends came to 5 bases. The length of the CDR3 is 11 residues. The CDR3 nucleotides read TGCAGCGTTACTACCTCCTACGAGCAGTACTTC. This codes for CSVTTSYEQYF.

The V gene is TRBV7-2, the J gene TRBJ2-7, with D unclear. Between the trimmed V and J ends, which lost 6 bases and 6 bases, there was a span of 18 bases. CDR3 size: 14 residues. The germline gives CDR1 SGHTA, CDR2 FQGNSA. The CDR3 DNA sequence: TGTGCCAGCAGTCAGACTTATAATAGTGCCGAGCAGTACTTC. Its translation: CASSQTYNSAEQYF.

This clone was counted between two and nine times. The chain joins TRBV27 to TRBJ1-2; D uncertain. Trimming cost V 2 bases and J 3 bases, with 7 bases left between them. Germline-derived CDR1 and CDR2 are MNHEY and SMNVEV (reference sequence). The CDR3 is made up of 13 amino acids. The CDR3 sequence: CASSLRSYYGYTF. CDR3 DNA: TGTGCCAGCAGTTTACGGTCCTACTATGGCTACACCTTC.

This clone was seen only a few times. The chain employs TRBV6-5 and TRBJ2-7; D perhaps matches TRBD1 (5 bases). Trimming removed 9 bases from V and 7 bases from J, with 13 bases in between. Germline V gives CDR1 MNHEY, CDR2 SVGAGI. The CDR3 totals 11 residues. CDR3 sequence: CASKGPREQYF. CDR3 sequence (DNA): TGTGCCAGTAAGGGGCCGCGGGAGCAGTACTTC.

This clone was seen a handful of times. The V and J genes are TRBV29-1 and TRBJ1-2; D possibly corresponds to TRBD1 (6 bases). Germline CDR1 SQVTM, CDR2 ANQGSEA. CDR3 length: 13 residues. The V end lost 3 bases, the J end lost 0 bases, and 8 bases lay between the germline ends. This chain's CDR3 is CSVEAGANYGYTF. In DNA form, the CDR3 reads TGCAGCGTTGAGGCAGGGGCTAACTATGGCTACACCTTC.

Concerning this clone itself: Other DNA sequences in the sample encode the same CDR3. CDR3 sequence reads: CASSSQGIGGYTF. As DNA, the CDR3 is TGTGCCAGCAGCTCGCAGGGTATCGGTGGCTACACCTTC. The J gene is TRBJ1-2, the V gene TRBV7-9, with D possibly TRBD1 on 5 matching bases. The CDR3 runs 13 residues. With 4 bases removed from V and 7 bases from J, the gap between germline ends came to 13 bases. CDR1 SEHNR and CDR2 FQNEAQ come from the germline V gene (reference sequence).

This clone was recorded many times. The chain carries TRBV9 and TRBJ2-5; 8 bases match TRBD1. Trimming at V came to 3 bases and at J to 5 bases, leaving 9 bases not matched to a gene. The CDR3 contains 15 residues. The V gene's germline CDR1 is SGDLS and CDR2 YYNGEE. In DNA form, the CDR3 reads TGTGCCAGCAGCGGTGGACAGGGTTTGGTGGAGACCCAGTACTTC. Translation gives CASSGGQGLVETQYF.

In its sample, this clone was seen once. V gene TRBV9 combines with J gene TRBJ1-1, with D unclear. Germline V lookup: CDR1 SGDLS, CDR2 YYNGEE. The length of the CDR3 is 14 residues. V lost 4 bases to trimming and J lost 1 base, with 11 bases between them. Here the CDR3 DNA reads TGTGCCAGCAGCCCCAACGTCGGGAACACTGAAGCTTTCTTT. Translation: CASSPNVGNTEAFF.

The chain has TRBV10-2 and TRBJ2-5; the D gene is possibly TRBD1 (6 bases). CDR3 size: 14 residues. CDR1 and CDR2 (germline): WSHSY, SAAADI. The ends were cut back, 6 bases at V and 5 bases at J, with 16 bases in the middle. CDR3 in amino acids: CASRALGAWETQYF. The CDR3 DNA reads TGCGCCAGCAGAGCTTTGGGGGCGTGGGAGACCCAGTACTTC.

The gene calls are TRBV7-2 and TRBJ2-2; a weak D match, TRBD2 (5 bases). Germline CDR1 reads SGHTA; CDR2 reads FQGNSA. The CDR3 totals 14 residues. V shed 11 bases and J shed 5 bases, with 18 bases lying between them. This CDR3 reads CAGRTGRETGELFF. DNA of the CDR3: TGTGCCGGAAGGACCGGTCGGGAAACCGGGGAGCTGTTTTTT.

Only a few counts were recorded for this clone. In DNA form, the CDR3 reads TGTGCCATCAGTTCTAGCGCCTCTCGGGACACCGGGGAGCTGTTTTTT. This gives the protein CAISSSASRDTGELFF. V gene TRBV10-3 combines with J gene TRBJ2-2, with D perhaps TRBD2 (6 bases). Trimming took off 5 bases at V and 3 bases at J, with 16 bases between the two ends. Germline-derived CDR1 and CDR2 are ENHRY and SYGVKD. This CDR3 contains 16 residues.

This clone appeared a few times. CDR3 nucleotide sequence: TGCGCCAGCAGCTTGGCCTTAGAGGGTAAGAGCACTGAAGCTTTCTTT. It yields the protein CASSLALEGKSTEAFF. This chain uses TRBV5-1 with TRBJ1-1; no definite D call. CDR1 and CDR2 (germline): SGHRS, YFSETQ. V lost 0 bases to trimming and J lost 4 bases, with 16 bases between them. The CDR3 covers 16 residues.

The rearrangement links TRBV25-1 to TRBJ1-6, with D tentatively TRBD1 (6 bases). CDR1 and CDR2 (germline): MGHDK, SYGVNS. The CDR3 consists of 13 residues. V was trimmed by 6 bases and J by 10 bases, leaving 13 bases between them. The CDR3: CASSRQVRSPLHF. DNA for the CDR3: TGTGCCAGCAGCCGACAGGTCAGGTCACCCCTCCACTTT.

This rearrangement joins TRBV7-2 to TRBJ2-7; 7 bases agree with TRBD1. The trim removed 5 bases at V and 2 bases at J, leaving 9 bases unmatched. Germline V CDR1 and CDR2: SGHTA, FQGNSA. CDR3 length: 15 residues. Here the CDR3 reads CASSHETGAPYEQYF. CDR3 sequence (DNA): TGTGCCAGCAGCCACGAAACAGGGGCTCCCTACGAGCAGTACTTC.

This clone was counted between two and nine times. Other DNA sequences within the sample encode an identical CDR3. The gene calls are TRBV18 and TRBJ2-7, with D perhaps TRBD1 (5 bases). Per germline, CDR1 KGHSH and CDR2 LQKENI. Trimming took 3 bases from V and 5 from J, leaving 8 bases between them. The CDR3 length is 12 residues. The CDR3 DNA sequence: TGTGCCAGCTCACCGAAAGGGGACGAGCAGTACTTC. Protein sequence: CASSPKGDEQYF.

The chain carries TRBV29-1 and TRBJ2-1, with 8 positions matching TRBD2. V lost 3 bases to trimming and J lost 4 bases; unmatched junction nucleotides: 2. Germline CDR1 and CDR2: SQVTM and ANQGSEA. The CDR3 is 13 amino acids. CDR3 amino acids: CSVEQREYNEQFF. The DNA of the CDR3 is TGCAGCGTTGAGCAGCGGGAGTACAATGAGCAGTTCTTC.

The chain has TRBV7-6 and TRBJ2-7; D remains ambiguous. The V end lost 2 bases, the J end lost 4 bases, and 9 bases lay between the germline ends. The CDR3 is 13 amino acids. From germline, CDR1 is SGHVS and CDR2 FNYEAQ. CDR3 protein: CASSLCWEYEQYF. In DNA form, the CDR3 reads TGTGCCAGCAGCTTATGTTGGGAATACGAGCAGTACTTC.